This TCR beta chain originates from a study of beta chain features in type 1 diabetes. Findings and caveats of the study: The VDJ junctions of type 1 diabetes patients carried fewer insertions and more deletions. Researchers report that Type 1 diabetes patients had moderately but significantly shorter TCRB CDR3s across all four CD4+ subsets.

CDR1 GTSNPN and CDR2 SVGIG come from the germline V gene (reference sequence). Trimming removed 4 bases at V and 3 bases at J, with 13 bases between. The CDR3 runs to 13 residues. This clone was detected a few times. The target antigen is unknown. Other DNA sequences in this specimen translate into the identical CDR3. Central memory, naive, regulatory and stem cell-like memory CD4+ cells were sorted by CD45RO/CCR7/CD25/CD127/CD95/CD27. Sequencing targeted expressed TCRB transcripts, as all isolated RNA had been reverse transcribed. Using immunoSEQ multiplex PCR, the repertoire was profiled, and TCRdb retains in-frame clones only, with some absent. In the table there are 100,000 to 150,000 clones, about 10% of which are singletons.

The chain employs TRBV30 and TRBJ2-7; no reliable D call. The clonotype comes from a man younger than 45 with type 1 diabetes. Material: central memory CD4+ T cells from blood. In DNA form, the CDR3 reads TGTGCCTGGAAAGCAGGTGGGTTCTACGAGCAGTACTTC. This gives the protein CAWKAGGFYEQYF.